The entry that follows covers one TCR beta chain sequence. The data are from a study of blood T cell repertoires in COVID-19. Study-level information: Samples taken during acute and convalescent COVID-19 were collected in the United States, Italy and Spain. Sample material is recorded as cDNA or gDNA derived from T cells, B-cell-depleted T cells, or PBMCs.

Trimming took off 4 bases at V and 9 bases at J, with 16 bases between the two ends. This CDR3 has 13 amino acids. Per the germline V gene, CDR1 is SNHLY and CDR2 is FYNNEI. In the original processing: Estimation of nucleated cell counts relied on the amplification of reference gene primers. The data were produced by immunoSEQ multiplex PCR, yet TCRdb's version contains in-frame clones alone and is incomplete. The V and J calls and clone size are taken from that table; D and trimming were inferred from the DNA. The table shows about 270,000 clones, with 86% occurring only once. The chain has TRBV2 and TRBJ2-7, with D perhaps TRBD2 (5 bases). The sequence was obtained from a middle-aged man who had recovered from COVID-19. Material: peripheral blood. The chain's CDR3 is CASSAGYPIGQYF. DNA for the CDR3: TGTGCCAGCAGTGCGGGATACCCAATCGGGCAGTACTTC.